The rows below give T cell receptor beta chains drawn from one sample of a study of blood T cell repertoires in COVID-19. This table comes from immunoSEQ multiplex PCR, and its TCRdb copy is limited to in-frame clones, with some not included. The data contain approximately 110,000 clones, 70% to 75% of them singletons. Source material: peripheral blood. These receptors were collected from a man older than 75 with COVID-19, enrolled during active disease. The CDR3 runs from the conserved cysteine through the conserved F or W. D genes are given only for firm matches. A row's size may be missing; if present it is once, few, many or a size class.

clone_size j_call d_call v_call cdr3_aa cdr3_nt
few TRBJ1-2 NA TRBV4-2 CASSHLSESGYGYTF TGTGCCAGCAGCCATCTCTCAGAGTCAGGCTATGGCTACACCTTC
NA TRBJ1-1 NA TRBV2 CASSGQGNTEAFF TGTGCCAGCAGTGGCCAGGGGAACACTGAAGCTTTCTTT
NA TRBJ2-1 NA TRBV27 CASSTTGSYNEQFF TGTGCCAGCAGTACGACGGGATCCTACAATGAGCAGTTCTTC
NA TRBJ2-1 TRBD2 TRBV19 CASSRTSVPSNEQFF TGTGCCAGTAGTAGGACTAGCGTCCCGTCGAATGAGCAGTTCTTC
NA TRBJ1-4 TRBD1 TRBV5-1 CASSRTGLDEKLFF TGCGCCAGCAGCAGGACAGGGCTTGACGAAAAACTGTTTTTT
NA TRBJ1-1 NA TRBV6-5 CASSHLAHTEAFF TGTGCCAGCAGCCACTTAGCGCACACTGAAGCTTTCTTT
NA TRBJ2-7 NA TRBV27 CASRPNPERPYEQYF TGTGCCAGCAGGCCCAACCCCGAGCGGCCCTACGAGCAGTACTTC
NA TRBJ1-2 NA TRBV29-1 CSVGENYGYTF TGCAGCGTTGGGGAGAACTATGGCTACACCTTC
few TRBJ2-7 TRBD2 TRBV7-9 CASSWGTSGFRSYEQYF TGTGCCAGCAGCTGGGGGACTAGCGGGTTTAGGAGCTACGAGCAGTACTTC
NA TRBJ2-3 NA TRBV5-1 CASSLSQGRGTDTQYF TGCGCCAGCAGCTTGTCGCAGGGGAGGGGCACAGATACGCAGTATTTT
NA TRBJ1-3 TRBD1 TRBV7-8 CASSQLTGRGNTIYF TGTGCCAGCAGCCAATTGACAGGGCGTGGAAACACCATATATTTT
NA TRBJ1-2 NA TRBV9 CASKPAGGGGYTF TGTGCCAGCAAACCCGCGGGAGGGGGAGGCTACACCTTC
few TRBJ1-6 NA TRBV12-3/TRBV12-4 CASSRGGSPLHF TGTGCCAGCAGCCGCGGTGGGTCACCCCTCCACTTT
once TRBJ1-2 NA TRBV20-1 CSARVTRGYTF TGCAGTGCTAGAGTTACTCGTGGCTACACCTTC
NA TRBJ2-1 TRBD2 TRBV7-3 CASSLGSGRVNEQFF TGTGCCAGCAGCTTAGGTAGCGGGAGAGTAAATGAGCAGTTCTTC
NA TRBJ2-5 TRBD1 TRBV18 CASSSGQLQETQYF TGTGCCAGCTCGTCGGGACAGCTCCAAGAGACCCAGTACTTC
NA TRBJ1-2 TRBD1 TRBV18 CASSRSGQGGYTF TGTGCCAGCTCTCGGTCAGGACAGGGTGGCTACACCTTC
NA TRBJ2-5 NA TRBV4-3 CASSQDAGLRTQYF TGCGCCAGCAGCCAAGATGCGGGGTTGAGGACCCAGTACTTC
NA TRBJ2-3 NA TRBV29-1 CSVALRVETDTQYF TGCAGCGTCGCACTCAGGGTAGAGACAGATACGCAGTATTTT
few TRBJ2-7 TRBD1 TRBV6-6 CASSPFSRGSILQEQYF TGTGCCAGCAGTCCTTTCAGCAGGGGGTCCATTCTGCAGGAGCAGTACTTC
NA TRBJ2-1 TRBD2 TRBV4-3 CASSHSLAGVYNEQFF TGCGCCAGCAGCCACTCACTAGCGGGGGTCTACAATGAGCAGTTCTTC
NA TRBJ2-1 TRBD2 TRBV24-1 CATSDTLAGGGNEQFF TGTGCCACCAGTGACACACTAGCGGGAGGGGGGAATGAGCAGTTCTTC
once TRBJ2-1 NA TRBV7-3 CASSLPGGDNEQFF TGTGCCAGCAGCTTACCCGGAGGGGACAATGAGCAGTTCTTC
NA TRBJ1-4 NA TRBV29-1 CSVAGATNEKLFF TGCAGCGTTGCGGGAGCAACTAATGAAAAACTGTTTTTT
NA TRBJ1-3 TRBD1 TRBV28 CASSLPLGQEESGNTIYF TGTGCCAGCAGTTTACCATTGGGACAGGAAGAATCTGGAAACACCATATATTTT
NA TRBJ2-7 NA TRBV6-5 CASSYSDNYEQYF TGTGCCAGCAGTTACTCCGACAATTACGAGCAGTACTTC
NA TRBJ2-2 NA TRBV3-1/TRBV3-2 CASSPSGPAGELFF TGTGCCAGCAGCCCGAGCGGGCCGGCCGGGGAGCTGTTTTTT
few TRBJ2-7 NA TRBV6-5 CASSYSETGRYEQYF TGTGCCAGCAGTTACTCGGAGACGGGAAGGTACGAGCAGTACTTC
few TRBJ1-3 TRBD1 TRBV3-1/TRBV3-2 CASSDRGSGNTIYF TGTGCCAGCAGCGACAGGGGCTCTGGAAACACCATATATTTT
medium-sized TRBJ2-4 NA TRBV13 CASRWRGSGLKNIQYF TGTGCCAGCAGATGGCGGGGTAGCGGTCTCAAAAACATTCAGTACTTC
NA TRBJ2-1 TRBD2 TRBV6-5 CASSSLAGSYNEQFF TGTGCCAGCAGTTCCCTAGCGGGTTCCTACAATGAGCAGTTCTTC
NA TRBJ2-1 TRBD2 TRBV7-3 CASSSGLAGPGNEQFF TGTGCCAGCAGTTCCGGACTAGCGGGACCCGGCAATGAGCAGTTCTTC
NA TRBJ2-4 TRBD2 TRBV7-2 CASSSVLAGLNQYF TGTGCCAGCAGCTCCGTACTAGCGGGACTTAATCAGTACTTC
NA TRBJ2-7 TRBD2 TRBV5-6 CASSLGLAGDYEQYF TGTGCCAGCAGCTTGGGACTAGCGGGAGACTACGAGCAGTACTTC
NA TRBJ2-1 TRBD2 TRBV7-2 CASSFLAGGSNEQFF TGTGCCAGCAGCTTCCTAGCGGGAGGTTCTAATGAGCAGTTCTTC
NA TRBJ1-4 TRBD1 TRBV7-9 CASSFGQGGEKLFF TGTGCCAGCAGCTTCGGACAGGGCGGGGAAAAACTGTTTTTT
NA TRBJ1-4 NA TRBV6-5 CASSPLGRGDEKLFF TGTGCCAGCAGTCCCTTGGGCAGGGGAGATGAAAAACTGTTTTTT
NA TRBJ1-1 TRBD1 TRBV29-1 CSASGQESAEAFF TGCAGCGCGTCGGGACAGGAGAGCGCTGAAGCTTTCTTT
NA TRBJ2-5 TRBD2 TRBV6-5 CASKLAGGGETQYF TGTGCCAGCAAACTAGCGGGAGGTGGGGAGACCCAGTACTTC
NA TRBJ2-7 NA TRBV19 CASSLTGIGEQYF TGTGCCAGTAGTTTAACAGGGATCGGCGAGCAGTACTTC
NA TRBJ2-7 TRBD2 TRBV5-4 CASSLSSGSRYEQYF TGTGCCAGCAGCTTGTCTAGCGGGAGCCGCTACGAGCAGTACTTC
NA TRBJ1-3 NA TRBV4-3 CASSQLPGVSNTIYF TGCGCCAGCAGCCAATTGCCAGGGGTTAGTAACACCATATATTTT
NA TRBJ2-3 NA TRBV9 CASSVELNTDTQYF TGTGCCAGCAGCGTAGAGCTAAACACAGATACGCAGTATTTT
few TRBJ2-1 TRBD2 TRBV6-5 CASNPIAGFYNEQFF TGTGCCAGCAACCCGATAGCGGGGTTTTACAATGAGCAGTTCTTC
NA TRBJ2-3 NA TRBV6-5 CASSYSRDTQYF TGTGCCAGCAGTTACTCCCGGGATACGCAGTATTTT
once TRBJ1-5 NA TRBV12-5 CASGLNINQPQHF TGTGCTAGTGGTTTGAACATCAATCAGCCCCAGCATTTT
NA TRBJ1-2 NA TRBV3-1/TRBV3-2 CASSQNSQGSYGYTF TGTGCCAGCAGCCAGAACTCACAGGGATCATATGGCTACACCTTC
NA TRBJ1-2 NA TRBV15 CATSYAEGVYGYTF TGTGCCACCAGCTATGCCGAGGGGGTCTATGGCTACACCTTC
few TRBJ1-1 NA TRBV5-1 CASRASVNTEAFF TGCGCCAGCAGGGCATCTGTAAACACTGAAGCTTTCTTT
NA TRBJ2-1 TRBD1 TRBV29-1 CSVEGQGVNNEQFF TGCAGCGTTGAAGGGCAGGGGGTCAACAATGAGCAGTTCTTC